This entry lists 11 T cell receptor beta chains sequenced from one sample in a study of T-cell reconstitution after alpha-beta-depleted transplantation in children. Unique molecular identifiers were built into the TCRbeta library. TCRdb re-called the PCR reads through MiXCR, storing one row per CDR3 protein. The sample includes roughly 300,000 distinct CDR3 sequences, under 14% of them seen just once. The material sequenced was peripheral blood, taken 180 days after TCRalphabeta/CD19-depleted stem cell transplant. These receptors were taken from a male patient under 10 years old who had a stem cell transplant for chronic granulomatous disease, so the T cells may come from the graft donor.

Many counts were recorded for this clonotype. This chain connects TRBV20-1 to TRBJ2-1, with no clear D. Trimming removed 1 base from V and 6 bases from J, with 7 bases in between. Germline V lookup: CDR1 DFQATT, CDR2 SNEGSKA (reference sequence). This CDR3 is 12 amino acids long. CDR3 sequence: CSARVKSNEQFF. The CDR3 DNA reads as TGCAGTGCTAGAGTTAAATCCAATGAGCAGTTCTTC.

Ten or more counts support this clonotype. The chain is built from TRBV11-2 and TRBJ2-5; possible D gene TRBD1, 6 bases. CDR1 and CDR2 (germline): SGHAT, FQNNGV. Trimming pared 5 bases from V and 5 bases from J, leaving 27 bases between. This CDR3 is 18 amino acids long. The CDR3 sequence: CASSPRAGRTDKIETQYF. The CDR3 nucleotides are TGTGCCAGCAGCCCCCGCGCTGGGCGGACAGATAAGATTGAGACCCAGTACTTC.

Turning to this clonotype: A much larger clone sits a single nucleotide away, making a read error possible. The J gene is TRBJ2-1, the V gene TRBV11-2, with D perhaps TRBD2 (6 bases). Germline V gene lookup returns CDR1 SGHAT and CDR2 FQNNGV. The CDR3 runs to 15 residues. V dropped 5 bases and J dropped 8 bases, with 19 bases sitting between them. The CDR3 bases are TGTGCCAGCAGCCCAGCGGGCCAAGCTTTCGATGAGCAGTTCTTC. Protein sequence: CASSPAGQAFDEQFF.

There are many counts of this clonotype. CDR3 DNA: TGCAGTGCTCGCCCGGTGAAGGTCGGGGAGACCCAGTACTTC. This encodes CSARPVKVGETQYF. The V and J genes are TRBV20-1 and TRBJ2-5; no reliable D call. The CDR3 is 14 residues long. The germline V and J ends were trimmed by 5 bases and 5 bases, with 18 bases remaining between them. The germline gives CDR1 DFQATT, CDR2 SNEGSKA (reference sequence).

Ten or more counts support this clonotype. V usage is TRBV4-3 and J usage is TRBJ2-7, with D perhaps given as TRBD1 or TRBD2 (5 bases each). The germline V gene has CDR1 LGHNA and CDR2 YSLEER. The CDR3 is 15 amino acids. V lost 1 base and J lost 3, with 13 bases in between. The CDR3 here is CASSQVGPRDYEQYF. The CDR3 nucleotides are TGCGCCAGCAGCCAAGTGGGACCCCGTGACTACGAGCAGTACTTC.

Many counts were recorded for this clonotype. J is TRBJ2-2 and V is TRBV5-8; 7 bases fit TRBD1. V was pared by 0 bases and J by 6 bases, with 5 bases of the junction left unmatched. The CDR3 runs 15 residues. In germline, CDR1 is SGHTS, CDR2 YDEGEE. The CDR3 protein is CASSLEGAPSGELFF. Here the CDR3 DNA reads TGTGCCAGCAGCTTGGAGGGGGCGCCTTCCGGGGAGCTGTTTTTT. Full variable domain (rest looked up from reference TRBV5-8 and TRBJ2-2): EAGVTQSPTHLIKTRGQQATLRCSPISGHTSVYWYQQALGLGLQFLLWYDEGEERNRGNFPPRFSGRQFPNYSSELNVNALELEDSALYLCASSLEGAPSGELFFGEGSRLTVL.

Many counts were recorded for this clonotype. V gene TRBV27 combines with J gene TRBJ2-2, with 7 bases matching TRBD1. Trimming removed 5 bases from V and 6 bases from J; junction bases left unmatched: 12. CDR1 MNHEY and CDR2 SMNVEV come from the germline V gene (reference sequence). The CDR3 spans 16 residues. The CDR3 here is CASSVMTGTGAGELFF. The CDR3 DNA sequence: TGTGCCAGCAGTGTAATGACAGGGACGGGCGCCGGGGAGCTGTTTTTT.

Worth noting for this clonotype: With a much larger clone just one base away, this may be a read error. The chain combines TRBV2 with TRBJ1-4; the D is unclear. The germline V and J ends were trimmed by 7 bases and 6 bases, with 12 bases remaining between them. Germline CDR1 reads SNHLY; CDR2 reads FYNNEI. This CDR3 contains 13 residues. CDR3 bases: TGTGCCAGCATGGGGATTAGGGATGAAAAACTGTTTTTT. Translating it yields CASMGIRDEKLFF.

This clonotype was seen repeatedly, ten times or more. V is TRBV10-2 and J is TRBJ2-3; D gene ambiguous. CDR3 length equals 12 residues. Germline assignment: CDR1 WSHSY and CDR2 SAAADI. Trimming cost V 7 bases and J 0 bases, with 5 bases left between them. CDR3 region: CASTTSTDTQYF. The DNA of the CDR3 is TGCGCCAGCACCACTAGCACAGATACGCAGTATTTT.

This clonotype came up many times. This rearrangement joins TRBV7-8 to TRBJ2-7, with 9 bases that match TRBD1. CDR3 length: 15 residues. The V gene's germline CDR1 is SGHVS and CDR2 FQNEAQ. V trimming: 3 bases; J trimming: 2 bases; junction bases outside the gene matches: 5. The CDR3: CASSLNRDRAYEQYF. Here the CDR3 DNA reads TGTGCCAGCAGCTTGAACCGGGACAGGGCCTACGAGCAGTACTTC.

The table lists this clonotype with many counts. This sequence joins TRBV5-1 and TRBJ1-1, with TRBD1 identical over 12 bases. Germline trimming cut 4 bases from V and 5 bases from J; bases unmatched to any gene: 6. This CDR3 has 15 residues. Germline CDR1 and CDR2: SGHRS and YFSETQ. The CDR3 coding sequence is TGCGCCAGCAGCCAACGGGACAGGGGGCTTACTGAAGCTTTCTTT. Its translation: CASSQRDRGLTEAFF.